Listed below are T cell receptor beta chains from one sample, sequenced in a study of technical replicates of blood from a handful of donors. The assay was immunoSEQ multiplex PCR, and TCRdb's table has in-frame clones only and misses some. The sample holds approximately 15,000 clones; 84% are singletons and the top ten take roughly a tenth. The sample comprised PBMCs. The source of these receptors is a human donor in good health. The CDR3 runs from the conserved cysteine through the conserved F or W. D genes are given only for firm matches. Only some rows state a clone size, as once, few, many or a class for expanded clones.

J gene | D gene | clone size | CDR3 length | V gene | CDR3 DNA | CDR3 protein
TRBJ2-1 | TRBD2 | - | 15 | TRBV30 | TGTGCCTGGGAGAGCGGGAGTGGGGGTTACAATGAGCAGTTCTTC | CAWESGSGGYNEQFF
TRBJ1-1 | - | - | 16 | TRBV27 | TGTGCCAGCAGTCCCTTCGGGGGGCGGATGAACACTGAAGCTTTCTTT | CASSPFGGRMNTEAFF
TRBJ2-7 | - | - | 15 | TRBV5-6 | TGTGCCAGCAGCTCGCCGGGACAAATCTCCTACGAGCAGTACTTC | CASSSPGQISYEQYF
TRBJ2-5 | - | - | 14 | TRBV5-8 | TGTGCCAGCAGCTCCCCTGCAGGGAAAGAGACCCAGTACTTC | CASSSPAGKETQYF
TRBJ1-1 | - | - | 12 | TRBV6-1 | TGTGCCAGCAGTACAGGGTTGGGTGAAGCTTTCTTT | CASSTGLGEAFF
TRBJ1-5 | TRBD1 | - | 13 | TRBV2 | TGTGCCAGCAGGGGGACAGGGAATCAGCCCCAGCATTTT | CASRGTGNQPQHF
TRBJ1-2 | - | - | 14 | TRBV28 | TGTGCCAGCAGTATCCCGACACCTAACTATGGCTACACCTTC | CASSIPTPNYGYTF
TRBJ2-7 | TRBD2 | - | 14 | TRBV27 | TGTGCCAGCAGTAATCTAGCGGGAGGGTACGAGCAGTACTTC | CASSNLAGGYEQYF
TRBJ2-5 | TRBD1 | - | 16 | TRBV7-9 | TGTGCCAGCAGACGTCCCCCGGGACAGGGGCAAGAGACCCAGTACTTC | CASRRPPGQGQETQYF
TRBJ2-7 | - | - | 15 | TRBV14 | TGTGCCAGCAGCCTCCTCCGGGACACCCCCGTGGAGCAGTACTTC | CASSLLRDTPVEQYF
TRBJ1-1 | - | - | 15 | TRBV9 | TGTGCCAGCAGCCCCCGACAAGTCATGAACACTGAAGCTTTCTTT | CASSPRQVMNTEAFF
TRBJ2-6 | TRBD1 | - | 17 | TRBV5-1 | TGCGCCAGCAGCTGGGACAGTTACAGCTCTGGGGCCAACGTCCTGACTTTC | CASSWDSYSSGANVLTF
TRBJ2-6 | - | - | 15 | TRBV7-8 | TGTGCCAGCAGCTTAAGTGGGGCGGGGGCCAACGTCCTGACTTTC | CASSLSGAGANVLTF
TRBJ2-7 | TRBD2 | - | 15 | TRBV19 | TGTGCCAGTAGTCTGGGACTAGCGGACTCCTACGAGCAGTACTTC | CASSLGLADSYEQYF
TRBJ2-1 | TRBD1 | - | 16 | TRBV19 | TGTGCCAGTGCTCGAAACCAGGGGACAGGGTCGAATGAGCAGTTCTTC | CASARNQGTGSNEQFF
TRBJ2-3 | - | - | 14 | TRBV7-9 | TGTGCCAGCAGCTCGGGACTCCAGACAGATACGCAGTATTTT | CASSSGLQTDTQYF
TRBJ2-1 | - | - | 16 | TRBV5-1 | TGCGCCAGCAGCTTGGTATTGGGAGGCACCTACAATGAGCAGTTCTTC | CASSLVLGGTYNEQFF
TRBJ2-7 | TRBD1 | - | 16 | TRBV28 | TGTGCCAGCGGGGGCTCGGGACAGTCAAACCCCTACGAGCAGTACTTC | CASGGSGQSNPYEQYF
TRBJ2-6 | - | - | 15 | TRBV5-1 | TGCGCCAGCAGCTTGGTCCGCTCTGGGGCCAACGTCCTGACTTTC | CASSLVRSGANVLTF
TRBJ1-5 | TRBD1 | - | 15 | TRBV18 | TGTGCCAGCTCACCATCCGGGACAGGGTCTCAGCCCCAGCATTTT | CASSPSGTGSQPQHF
TRBJ1-1 | - | - | 14 | TRBV6-5 | TGTGCCAGCAGTTCACCGGGACAGAACACTGAAGCTTTCTTT | CASSSPGQNTEAFF
TRBJ2-2 | TRBD2 | - | 16 | TRBV7-9 | TGTGCCAGCGGAACCATAGCGGGAGAGGGCACCGGGGAGCTGTTTTTT | CASGTIAGEGTGELFF
TRBJ2-1 | TRBD2 | once | 20 | TRBV19 | TGTGCCAGTAGTATAGGGGCAGGGGGGGTAGCGGGAGGTACCTACAATGAGCAGTTCTTC | CASSIGAGGVAGGTYNEQFF
TRBJ1-4 | - | - | 15 | TRBV2 | TGTGCCAGCAGCCGAGCGGCAGCAACTAATGAAAAACTGTTTTTT | CASSRAAATNEKLFF
TRBJ2-7 | - | - | 13 | TRBV5-1 | TGCGCCAGCAGCTTGGACGGTGCCTACGAGCAGTACTTC | CASSLDGAYEQYF
TRBJ2-7 | TRBD2 | - | 13 | TRBV28 | TGTGCCAGCAGGGGAGCGGGGGGCTACGAGCAGTACTTC | CASRGAGGYEQYF
TRBJ2-3 | TRBD2 | - | 14 | TRBV29-1 | TGCATTATTAGCGGGAGGGCTGGCACAGATACGCAGTATTTT | CIISGRAGTDTQYF
TRBJ1-1 | - | - | 18 | TRBV5-4 | TGTGCCAGCAGCTTGGTGGCAGGGGTATTAGATTTGAACACTGAAGCTTTCTTT | CASSLVAGVLDLNTEAFF
TRBJ1-3 | - | - | 15 | TRBV9 | TGTGCCAGCAGCGTAGGGTCAGGGGCTGGAAACACCATATATTTT | CASSVGSGAGNTIYF
TRBJ2-7 | TRBD1 | - | 14 | TRBV28 | TGTGCCAGCAGCCGACAGGGATTGTTGTACGAGCAGTACTTC | CASSRQGLLYEQYF
TRBJ1-2 | TRBD1 | once | 15 | TRBV7-9 | TGTGCCAGCAGCTCAAAGGACAGGGTTAACTATGGCTACACCTTC | CASSSKDRVNYGYTF
TRBJ2-7 | - | - | 16 | TRBV11-2 | TGTGCCAGCAGCCCCCGACTCATAAAGAGCTCCTACGAGCAGTACTTC | CASSPRLIKSSYEQYF
TRBJ2-7 | - | - | 17 | TRBV11-2 | TGTGCCAGCAGCTTTAGTCCCAGCGGCCGCGGTTCCTACGAGCAGTACTTC | CASSFSPSGRGSYEQYF
TRBJ1-2 | - | - | 14 | TRBV5-6 | TGTGCCAGCAGCTTGGCCACAGTGGACTATGGCTACACCTTC | CASSLATVDYGYTF
TRBJ2-1 | - | - | 16 | TRBV7-2 | TGTGCCAGCAGCTTAGTTTCCGTAGCCTCCTACAATGAGCAGTTCTTC | CASSLVSVASYNEQFF
TRBJ2-4 | - | - | 14 | TRBV25-1 | TGTGCCAGCAGTGAAGACAGTCCTAAAAACATTCAGTACTTC | CASSEDSPKNIQYF
TRBJ2-1 | - | - | 14 | TRBV5-1 | TGCGCCAGCAGCTCGACAGGCCCCTACAATGAGCAGTTCTTC | CASSSTGPYNEQFF
TRBJ2-2 | TRBD2 | - | 14 | TRBV25-1 | TGTGCCAGCAGTCCGGGACTAGAGACCGGGGAGCTGTTTTTT | CASSPGLETGELFF
TRBJ2-7 | - | - | 13 | TRBV6-1 | TGTGCCAGCAGTGGGCCGGGGGACCACGAGCAGTACTTC | CASSGPGDHEQYF
TRBJ2-7 | TRBD2 | - | 17 | TRBV5-1 | TGCGCCAGCAGCTTGGGACTAGCGGGGACCAACTCCTACGAGCAGTACTTC | CASSLGLAGTNSYEQYF
TRBJ2-3 | TRBD2 | - | 15 | TRBV19 | TGTGCCAGTAGTATAGATCTAGCGGGAGGTGATACGCAGTATTTT | CASSIDLAGGDTQYF
TRBJ1-1 | - | - | 15 | TRBV7-2 | TGTGCCAGCAGCTTAGTGGTACGGAGCTCCACTGAAGCTTTCTTT | CASSLVVRSSTEAFF
TRBJ1-5 | - | - | 13 | TRBV25-1 | TGTGCCAGCAGTCGGGGGGATAATCAGCCCCAGCATTTT | CASSRGDNQPQHF
TRBJ2-1 | TRBD2 | - | 16 | TRBV4-1 | TGCGCCAGCAGCACGCAACTAGCGGGAGAGGGTAATGAGCAGTTCTTC | CASSTQLAGEGNEQFF
TRBJ2-2 | - | few | 15 | TRBV9 | TGTGCCAGCAGCGTAGGTGAGCGGCCCACCGGGGAGCTGTTTTTT | CASSVGERPTGELFF
TRBJ2-5 | - | - | 14 | TRBV14 | TGTGCCAGCAGTATAAATCAGGGCTGGGAGACCCAGTACTTC | CASSINQGWETQYF
TRBJ2-5 | - | - | 14 | TRBV9 | TGTGCCAGCAGCGAAATTGGAGGGGAAGAGACCCAGTACTTC | CASSEIGGEETQYF
TRBJ1-2 | - | - | 16 | TRBV5-1 | TGCGCCAGCAGCTCGCCGGGACAATGGGATTTCGGTGGCTACACCTTC | CASSSPGQWDFGGYTF
TRBJ2-7 | - | - | 17 | TRBV4-2 | TGTGCCAGCAGCCAAGATGAAGACAGCCGCTACTCCTACGAGCAGTACTTC | CASSQDEDSRYSYEQYF
TRBJ1-2 | - | - | 14 | TRBV19 | TGTGCCAGTAGTATGAACGGTCAATACTATGGCTACACCTTC | CASSMNGQYYGYTF